This TCR beta chain was sequenced during a study of tumor-infiltrating lymphocytes in primary liver carcinoma. Study as a whole: The cohort included men and women aged 30 to 69 years.

Co-extraction of both nucleic acids (RNA and DNA) used roughly 19-33 mg of unsorted bulk tissue. From germline, CDR1 is SEHNR and CDR2 FQNEAQ (reference sequence). The CDR3 length is 13 residues. Trimming shortened V by 8 bases and J by 5 bases, and 15 bases separated the two germline ends. Total RNA (around 0.45 ug) served as template for TCR beta cDNA synthesis primed by a constant-region primer. Three nested multiplex PCR rounds, a slightly modified ARM-PCR method, built the TCR beta libraries. Amplification in the first two PCR rounds was performed using TRBV1-TRBV30 forward primers and a C-beta reverse primer for approximately 10 cycles each. MiXCR was run by TCRdb on the multiplex PCR reads, yielding one entry per CDR3 protein. Of around 71,000 distinct CDR3 sequences in the sample, 71% were seen once.

The source of this sequence is a woman aged 55-70 years with primary liver carcinoma and hepatitis B virus infection. The genes are TRBV7-9 and TRBJ2-5; D possibly corresponds to TRBD2 (5 bases). The source material was liver tumor tissue from sampling region 4. The subset was: tumor region T4, right-lateral pole. The CDR3 reads CASCPRENETQYF. The DNA for the CDR3 is TGTGCCAGCTGCCCAAGGGAGAACGAGACCCAGTACTTC.